The subject of this entry is one TCR beta chain. Its antigen is currently unknown. This record comes from a study of cytomegalovirus exposure and HLA in healthy donors. Points from the study as a whole: A subsequent analysis found that TCR clusters from the first cohort also tended to co-occur in the 120 or so validation repertoires, with approximately 95% of cluster scores above 0.

Assay used: immunoSEQ multiplex PCR; TCRdb lists only in-frame clones, some missing. The table has 200,000 or so clones, around four fifths seen once. Germline V gene data show CDR1 as SNHLY and CDR2 as FYNNEI. V was shortened by 5 bases and J by 2 bases, with 10 bases between the two germline ends. This CDR3 contains 14 residues. Separation from the approximately 720-subject first cohort characterized the roughly 120-subject validation cohort, to which the donors belonged. The origin of this receptor is a young woman in good health and CMV-seronegative. The gene calls are TRBV2 and TRBJ1-5; no definite D call. The sequencing sample was made of PBMCs. The CDR3 reads CASSRDLGNQPQHF. In nucleotides, the CDR3 is TGTGCCAGCAGTAGGGATTTGGGCAATCAGCCCCAGCATTTT.